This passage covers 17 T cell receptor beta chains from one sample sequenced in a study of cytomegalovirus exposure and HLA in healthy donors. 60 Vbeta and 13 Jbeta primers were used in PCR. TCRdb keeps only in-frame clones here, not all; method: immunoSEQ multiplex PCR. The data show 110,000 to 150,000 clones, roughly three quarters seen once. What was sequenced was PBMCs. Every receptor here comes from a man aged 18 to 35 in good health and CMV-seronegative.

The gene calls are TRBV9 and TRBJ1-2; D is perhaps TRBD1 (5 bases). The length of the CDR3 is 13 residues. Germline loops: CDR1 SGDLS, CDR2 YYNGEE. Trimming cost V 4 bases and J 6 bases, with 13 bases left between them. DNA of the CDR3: TGTGCCAGCAGCCCGGCAGGGATGGATGGCTACACCTTC. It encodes CASSPAGMDGYTF. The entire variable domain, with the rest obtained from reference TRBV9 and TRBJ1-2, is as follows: DSGVTQTPKHLITATGQRVTLRCSPRSGDLSVYWYQQSLDQGLQFLIQYYNGEERAKGNILERFSAQQFPDLHSELNLSSLELGDSALYFCASSPAGMDGYTFGSGTRLTVV.

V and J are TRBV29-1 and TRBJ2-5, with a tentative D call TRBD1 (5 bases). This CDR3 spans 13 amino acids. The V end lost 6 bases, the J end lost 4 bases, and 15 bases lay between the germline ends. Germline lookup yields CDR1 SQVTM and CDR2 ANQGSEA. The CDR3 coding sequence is TGCAGCGTCTGGGCCTTGGGGCGAGAGACCCAGTACTTC. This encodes CSVWALGRETQYF. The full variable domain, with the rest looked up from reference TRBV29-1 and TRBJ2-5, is SAVISQKPSRDICQRGTSLTIQCQVDSQVTMMFWYRQQPGQSLTLIATANQGSEATYESGFVIDKFPISRPNLTFSTLTVSNMSPEDSSIYLCSVWALGRETQYFGPGTRLLVL.

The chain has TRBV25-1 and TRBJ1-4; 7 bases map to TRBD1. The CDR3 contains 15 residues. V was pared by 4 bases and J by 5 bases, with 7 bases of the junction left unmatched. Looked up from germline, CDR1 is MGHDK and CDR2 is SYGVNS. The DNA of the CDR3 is TGTGCCAGCAGTGTCGCGGGACAGCTCAATGAAAAACTGTTTTTT. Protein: CASSVAGQLNEKLFF.

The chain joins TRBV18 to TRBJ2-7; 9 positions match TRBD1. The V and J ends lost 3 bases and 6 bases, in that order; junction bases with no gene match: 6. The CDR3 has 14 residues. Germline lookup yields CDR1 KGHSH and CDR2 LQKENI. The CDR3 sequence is CASSPQQGAGEQYF. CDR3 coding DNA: TGTGCCAGCTCACCCCAACAGGGGGCAGGCGAGCAGTACTTC.

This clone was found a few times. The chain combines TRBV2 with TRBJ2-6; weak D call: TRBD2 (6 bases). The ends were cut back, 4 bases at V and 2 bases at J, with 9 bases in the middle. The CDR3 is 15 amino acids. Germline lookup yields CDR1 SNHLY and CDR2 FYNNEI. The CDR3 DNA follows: TGTGCCAGCAGTGGTCGACTAGCTGGGGCCAACGTCCTGACTTTC. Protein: CASSGRLAGANVLTF.

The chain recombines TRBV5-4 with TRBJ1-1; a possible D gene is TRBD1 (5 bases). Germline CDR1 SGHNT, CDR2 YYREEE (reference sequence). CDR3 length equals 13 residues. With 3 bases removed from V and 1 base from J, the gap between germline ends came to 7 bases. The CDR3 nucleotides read TGTGCCAGCAGCTGGGGCCAGAACACTGAAGCTTTCTTT. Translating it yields CASSWGQNTEAFF.

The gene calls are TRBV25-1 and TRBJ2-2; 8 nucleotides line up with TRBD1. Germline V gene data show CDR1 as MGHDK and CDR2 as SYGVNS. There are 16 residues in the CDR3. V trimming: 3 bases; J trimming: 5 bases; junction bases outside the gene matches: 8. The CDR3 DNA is TGTGCCAGCAGTGATCCCGGGACAGGAATAACCGGGGAGCTGTTTTTT. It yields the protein CASSDPGTGITGELFF.

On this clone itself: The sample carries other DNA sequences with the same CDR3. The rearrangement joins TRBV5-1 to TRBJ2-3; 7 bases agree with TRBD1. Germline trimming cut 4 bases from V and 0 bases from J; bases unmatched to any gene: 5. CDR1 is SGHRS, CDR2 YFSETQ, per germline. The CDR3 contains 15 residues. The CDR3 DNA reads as TGCGCCAGCAGCCCCGGGACAGCTAGCACAGATACGCAGTATTTT. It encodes CASSPGTASTDTQYF.

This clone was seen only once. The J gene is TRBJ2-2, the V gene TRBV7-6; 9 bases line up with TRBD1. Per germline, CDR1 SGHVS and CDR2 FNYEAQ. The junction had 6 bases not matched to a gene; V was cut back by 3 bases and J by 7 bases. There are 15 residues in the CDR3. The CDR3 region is CASSLVQGAGGELFF. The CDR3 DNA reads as TGTGCCAGCAGCTTGGTACAGGGGGCCGGCGGGGAGCTGTTTTTT.

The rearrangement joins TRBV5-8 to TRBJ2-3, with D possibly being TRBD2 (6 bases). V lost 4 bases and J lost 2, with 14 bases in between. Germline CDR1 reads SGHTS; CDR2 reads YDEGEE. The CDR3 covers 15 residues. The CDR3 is CASSPGLEFTDTQYF. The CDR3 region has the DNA TGTGCCAGCAGCCCGGGACTCGAGTTCACAGATACGCAGTATTTT.

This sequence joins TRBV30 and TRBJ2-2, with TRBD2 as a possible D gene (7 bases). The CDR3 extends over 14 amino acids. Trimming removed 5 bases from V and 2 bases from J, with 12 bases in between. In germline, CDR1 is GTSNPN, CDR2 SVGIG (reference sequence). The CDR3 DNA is TGTGCCTGGGGGGGGGCATTTAACACCGGGGAGCTGTTTTTT. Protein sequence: CAWGGAFNTGELFF.

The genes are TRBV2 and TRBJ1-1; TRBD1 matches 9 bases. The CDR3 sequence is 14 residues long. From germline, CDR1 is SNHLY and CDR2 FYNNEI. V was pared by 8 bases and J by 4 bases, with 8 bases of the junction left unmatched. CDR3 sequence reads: CASVPTGGVTEAFF. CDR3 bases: TGTGCCAGCGTTCCGACAGGGGGGGTCACTGAAGCTTTCTTT.

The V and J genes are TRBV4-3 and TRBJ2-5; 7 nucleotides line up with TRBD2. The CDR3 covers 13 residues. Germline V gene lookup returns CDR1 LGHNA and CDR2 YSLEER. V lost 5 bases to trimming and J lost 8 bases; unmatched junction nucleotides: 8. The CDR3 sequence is CASSFHWDYTQYF. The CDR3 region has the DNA TGCGCCAGCAGCTTCCACTGGGACTACACCCAGTACTTC.

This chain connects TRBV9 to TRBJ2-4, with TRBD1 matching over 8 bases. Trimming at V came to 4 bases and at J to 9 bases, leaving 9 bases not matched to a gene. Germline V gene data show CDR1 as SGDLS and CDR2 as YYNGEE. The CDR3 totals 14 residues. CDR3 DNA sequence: TGTGCCAGCAGCACCCGGACAGGGAGGAGCATTCAGTACTTC. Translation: CASSTRTGRSIQYF.

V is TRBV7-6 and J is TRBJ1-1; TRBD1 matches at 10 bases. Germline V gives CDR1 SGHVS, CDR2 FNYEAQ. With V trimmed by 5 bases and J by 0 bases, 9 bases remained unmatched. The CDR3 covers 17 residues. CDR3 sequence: CASSMTGTGAMNTEAFF. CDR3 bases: TGTGCCAGCAGCATGACCGGGACAGGGGCTATGAACACTGAAGCTTTCTTT.

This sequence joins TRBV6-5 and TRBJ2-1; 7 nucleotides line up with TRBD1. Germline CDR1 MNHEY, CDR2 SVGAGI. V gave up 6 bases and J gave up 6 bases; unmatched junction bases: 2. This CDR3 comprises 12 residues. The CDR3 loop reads CASSGQANEQFF. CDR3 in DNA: TGTGCCAGCAGCGGACAGGCCAATGAGCAGTTCTTC.

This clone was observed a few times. The CDR3 reads CASSDRSSGNTIYF. CDR3 nucleotides: TGTGCCAGCAGCGACAGAAGCTCTGGAAACACCATATATTTT. This sequence joins TRBV9 and TRBJ1-3; D is undetermined. Germline V gene sequence: CDR1 SGDLS, CDR2 YYNGEE. This CDR3 comprises 14 residues. V lost 3 bases and J lost 0, with 7 bases in between.